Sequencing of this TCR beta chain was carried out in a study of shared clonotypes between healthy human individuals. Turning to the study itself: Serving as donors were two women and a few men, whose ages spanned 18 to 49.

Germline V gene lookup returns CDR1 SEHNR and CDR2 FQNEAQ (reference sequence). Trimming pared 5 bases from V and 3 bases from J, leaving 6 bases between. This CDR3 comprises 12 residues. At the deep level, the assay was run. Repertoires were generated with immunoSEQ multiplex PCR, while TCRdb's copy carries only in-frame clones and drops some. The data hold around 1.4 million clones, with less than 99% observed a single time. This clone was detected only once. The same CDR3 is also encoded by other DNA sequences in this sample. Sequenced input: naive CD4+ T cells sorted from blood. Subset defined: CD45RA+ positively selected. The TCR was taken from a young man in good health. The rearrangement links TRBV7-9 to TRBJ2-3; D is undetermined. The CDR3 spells CASSQTTDTQYF. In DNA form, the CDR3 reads TGTGCCAGCAGCCAGACGACAGATACGCAGTATTTT.